The 27 T cell receptor beta chains below were found in one sample sequenced in a study of T cell responses to AZD1222 COVID-19 vaccine. Assay used: immunoSEQ multiplex PCR; TCRdb lists only in-frame clones, some missing. The sample yields roughly 130,000 clones, about 92% seen once. The sample here was peripheral blood, taken on day 0 of AZD1222 vaccination. The receptors derive from an adult in good health.

The chain couples TRBV10-3 to TRBJ2-5, with 9 bases fitting TRBD2. Germline values: CDR1 ENHRY, CDR2 SYGVKD. The V segment lost 6 bases and the J segment 3 bases; nucleotides outside the gene matches: 8. CDR3 length: 15 amino acids. Here the CDR3 DNA reads TGTGCCATCAGCCGACTACTAGCGGGTAAAGAGACCCAGTACTTC. Amino acids: CAISRLLAGKETQYF.

The chain carries TRBV10-3 and TRBJ2-7; a weak D match, TRBD2 (6 bases). Germline V gene data show CDR1 as ENHRY and CDR2 as SYGVKD. Trimming removed 4 bases at V and 4 bases at J, with 20 bases between. CDR3 length: 16 residues. In DNA, the CDR3 is TGTGCCATCAGTGCCATCGACGGGAGAGGGAGATACGAGCAGTACTTC. Translating gives CAISAIDGRGRYEQYF.

J is TRBJ1-2 and V is TRBV7-6; D remains unclear. Germline CDR1 is SGHVS and CDR2 is FNYEAQ. The V gene lost 0 bases and the J gene lost 2 bases, with 13 bases spanning the gap. CDR3 length equals 16 residues. This CDR3 is CASSLALGMLNYGYTF. The CDR3 DNA reads TGTGCCAGCAGCTTAGCGCTAGGGATGTTAAACTATGGCTACACCTTC.

This chain connects TRBV7-3 to TRBJ1-6; unclear D gene. This CDR3 spans 12 amino acids. The V end lost 2 bases, the J end lost 8 bases, and 4 bases lay between the germline ends. Germline CDR1 is SGHTA and CDR2 is FQGTGA. As DNA, the CDR3 is TGTGCCAGCAGCTTAGGGGATTCACCCCTCCACTTT. Protein: CASSLGDSPLHF.

The chain uses TRBV6-5 and TRBJ1-5; 7 positions agree with TRBD1. Germline trimming cut 7 bases from V and 5 bases from J; bases unmatched to any gene: 11. CDR1 and CDR2 (germline): MNHEY, SVGAGI. This CDR3 has 15 residues. This chain's CDR3 is CASMRGPDRDQPQHF. The DNA of the CDR3 is TGTGCCAGCATGCGGGGGCCCGACAGGGATCAGCCCCAGCATTTT.

The chain links TRBV14 to TRBJ1-1; possible D gene TRBD1, 5 bases. Deletions cut 5 bases from V and 4 bases from J, with 11 bases between. Looked up from germline, CDR1 is SGHDN and CDR2 is FVKESK. The CDR3 has 13 amino acids. CDR3 DNA: TGTGCCAGCAGCGAGGAGCAGGGCACTGAAGCTTTCTTT. Its translation: CASSEEQGTEAFF.

This clone was picked up one time. The rearrangement links TRBV5-1 to TRBJ1-1, with 7 bases that match TRBD1. CDR1 SGHRS and CDR2 YFSETQ come from the germline V gene. This CDR3 has 15 residues. The ends lost 4 bases at V and 1 base at J; junction bases unmatched: 7. CDR3 nucleotides: TGCGCCAGCAGCACATACAGGGGCCCGAACACTGAAGCTTTCTTT. Its protein product is CASSTYRGPNTEAFF.

The genes are TRBV19 and TRBJ1-1; a weak D match, TRBD1 (6 bases). Trimming took 0 bases from V and 1 from J, leaving 9 bases between them. Germline lookup yields CDR1 LNHDA and CDR2 SQIVND (reference sequence). CDR3 length: 15 amino acids. This chain's CDR3 is CASSIDGGPNTEAFF. In DNA, the CDR3 is TGTGCCAGTAGTATAGATGGGGGCCCGAACACTGAAGCTTTCTTT. The full variable domain, with the rest looked up from reference TRBV19 and TRBJ1-1, is DGGITQSPKYLFRKEGQNVTLSCEQNLNHDAMYWYRQDPGQGLRLIYYSQIVNDFQKGDIAEGYSVSREKKESFPLTVTSAQKNPTAFYLCASSIDGGPNTEAFFGQGTRLTVV.

The chain links TRBV6-5 to TRBJ1-4; D not certain. The ends were cut back, 5 bases at V and 0 bases at J, with 10 bases in the middle. CDR1 is MNHEY and CDR2 is SVGAGI in the germline V gene. The CDR3 covers 15 residues. CDR3 protein: CASSPPSATNEKLFF. CDR3 DNA: TGTGCCAGCAGTCCGCCCTCTGCAACTAATGAAAAACTGTTTTTT.

The chain uses TRBV19 and TRBJ2-7; unclear D gene. Germline V gene lookup returns CDR1 LNHDA and CDR2 SQIVND (reference sequence). Trimming shortened V by 0 bases and J by 6 bases, and 12 bases separated the two germline ends. This CDR3 is built from 14 residues. The CDR3: CASSIDHSRVEQYF. The CDR3 nucleotides are TGTGCCAGTAGTATAGATCACAGTCGAGTCGAGCAGTACTTC.

The chain has TRBV11-2 and TRBJ1-3, with 8 nucleotides matching TRBD1. In germline, CDR1 is SGHAT, CDR2 FQNNGV. The CDR3 extends over 14 amino acids. With 5 bases clipped from V and 9 bases from J, the junction kept 9 bases outside the gene matches. As DNA, the CDR3 is TGTGCCAGCAGCCCCGGACAGGGATGGACCACCATATATTTT. This gives the protein CASSPGQGWTTIYF.

This chain joins TRBV4-3 and TRBJ2-5; D may be TRBD1 (6 bases). Germline V gene lookup returns CDR1 LGHNA and CDR2 YSLEER. The length of the CDR3 is 17 residues. Trimming cost V 0 bases and J 5 bases, with 19 bases left between them. The CDR3 nucleotides are TGCGCCAGCAGCCAAGATCTAAGGGACACTCCTGGGGAGACCCAGTACTTC. This gives the protein CASSQDLRDTPGETQYF.

This chain links TRBV6-5 with TRBJ2-7; 8 bases align to TRBD2. Germline V gives CDR1 MNHEY, CDR2 SVGAGI. The ends lost 4 bases at V and 5 bases at J; junction bases unmatched: 13. The CDR3 runs 16 residues. CDR3 sequence reads: CASSLTAAGVRNEQYF. The CDR3 bases are TGTGCCAGCAGTTTAACAGCAGCGGGAGTAAGGAACGAGCAGTACTTC.

The chain links TRBV15 to TRBJ1-5; tentatively, D is TRBD1 (5 bases). This CDR3 comprises 13 residues. Per germline, CDR1 LNHNV and CDR2 YYDKDF (reference sequence). Trimming left V 0 bases short and J 6 bases short, with 6 bases between. The CDR3 DNA follows: TGTGCCACCAGCAGAGACCAGGGTCAGCCCCAGCATTTT. Translation: CATSRDQGQPQHF.

This chain uses TRBV2 with TRBJ1-4; no reliable D call. This CDR3 region has 15 residues. V was cut by 6 bases and J by 0 bases, with 11 bases left in between. In germline, CDR1 is SNHLY, CDR2 FYNNEI. The CDR3 bases are TGTGCCAGCAGGAGACTTGCCCCAACTAATGAAAAACTGTTTTTT. Its protein product is CASRRLAPTNEKLFF.

The V call is TRBV7-8, the J call TRBJ1-3, with 8 bases matching TRBD1. The V gene's germline CDR1 is SGHVS and CDR2 FQNEAQ. J was trimmed by 1 base and V by 1 base; bases with no gene match: 6. The CDR3 contains 17 residues. CDR3 nucleotides: TGTGCCAGCAGCTTAGGGGGGCAGGGGGCTTCTGGAAACACCATATATTTT. Protein sequence: CASSLGGQGASGNTIYF. The variable domain in full, with the rest retrieved from reference TRBV7-8 and TRBJ1-3, is GAGVSQSPRYKVAKRGQDVALRCDPISGHVSLFWYQQALGQGPEFLTYFQNEAQLDKSGLPSDRFFAERPEGSVSTLKIQRTQQEDSAVYLCASSLGGQGASGNTIYFGEGSWLTVV.

This clone was counted ten times or more. The rearrangement joins TRBV29-1 to TRBJ1-2; unclear D gene. This CDR3 has 14 residues. Trimming left V 5 bases short and J 0 bases short, with 13 bases between. The germline CDR1 and CDR2 sequences are SQVTM and ANQGSEA. The CDR3 DNA follows: TGCAGCGTTAGATACAAACGGGCTAACTATGGCTACACCTTC. Encoded protein: CSVRYKRANYGYTF.

This chain links TRBV5-1 with TRBJ2-1, with a weak D call TRBD2 (7 bases). The ends were cut back, 4 bases at V and 2 bases at J, with 13 bases in the middle. The CDR3 length is 15 residues. CDR1 and CDR2 from the germline V gene are SGHRS and YFSETQ. CDR3 bases: TGCGCCAGCAGCCCTGGGGGGGGCCCCTACAATGAGCAGTTCTTC. This sequence encodes CASSPGGGPYNEQFF.

J is TRBJ2-1 and V is TRBV7-9; TRBD2 might be the D (5 bases). With 1 base removed from V and 10 bases from J, the gap between germline ends came to 8 bases. The CDR3 extends over 12 amino acids. Germline V CDR1 and CDR2: SEHNR, FQNEAQ (reference sequence). CDR3 nucleotide sequence: TGTGCCAGCAGCTTAGTCAAGCGGGAGCAGTTCTTC. This gives the protein CASSLVKREQFF.

V usage is TRBV30 and J usage is TRBJ1-2, with D possibly matching TRBD1 (5 bases). The CDR3 loop spans 12 amino acids. Trimming cost V 5 bases and J 8 bases, with 15 bases left between them. The V gene's germline CDR1 is GTSNPN and CDR2 SVGIG (reference sequence). The CDR3 sequence is CAWLGGTEGYTF. CDR3 coding DNA: TGTGCCTGGCTCGGCGGGACGGAGGGCTACACCTTC.

For this clone: Mismatch with germline at one junction end may stem from a read error. This chain connects TRBV29-1 to TRBJ1-1; 7 bases line up with TRBD1. Germline-derived CDR1 and CDR2 are SQVTM and ANQGSEA. The CDR3 contains 14 residues. DNA for the CDR3: TGCAGCGTAGAAGTACAGGGGCCTGGGACTGAAGCTTTCTTT. It specifies CSVEVQGPGTEAFF. The variable domain in full, with the rest retrieved from reference TRBV29-1 and TRBJ1-1, is SAVISQKPSRDICQRGTSLTIQCQVDSQVTMMFWYRQQPGQSLTLIATANQGSEATYESGFVIDKFPISRPNLTFSTLTVSNMSPEDSSIYLCSVEVQGPGTEAFFGQGTRLTVV.

The V gene is TRBV5-1, the J gene TRBJ2-3, with D possibly TRBD2 on 5 matching bases. Per germline, CDR1 SGHRS and CDR2 YFSETQ. This CDR3 has 16 residues. Trimming shortened V by 4 bases and J by 4 bases, and 19 bases separated the two germline ends. CDR3 in DNA: TGCGCCAGCAGCCAAGGGCCCGGGTGGGAGTCAGATACGCAGTATTTT. It is translated as CASSQGPGWESDTQYF.

V usage is TRBV14 and J usage is TRBJ1-1, with a weak D call TRBD1 (5 bases). The CDR3 totals 13 residues. Germline CDR1 reads SGHDN; CDR2 reads FVKESK. The ends were cut back, 4 bases at V and 4 bases at J, with 10 bases in the middle. As DNA, the CDR3 is TGTGCCAGCAGCCGGGTGGGGGTCACTGAAGCTTTCTTT. Translation: CASSRVGVTEAFF.

The genes are TRBV5-1 and TRBJ2-1, with 7 bases identical to TRBD1. Germline CDR1 reads SGHRS; CDR2 reads YFSETQ. The CDR3 has 13 residues. The trim removed 7 bases at V and 6 bases at J, leaving 7 bases unmatched. The CDR3, as DNA: TGCGCCAGCGGAGGACAGGTCTTCAATGAGCAGTTCTTC. Encoded protein: CASGGQVFNEQFF.

The rearrangement links TRBV3-1 (or the pseudogene TRBV3-2) to TRBJ1-5; D gene unclear. This CDR3 is 13 amino acids long. Germline V gene sequence: CDR1 LGHDT, CDR2 YNNKEL (reference sequence). The germline V and J ends were trimmed by 4 bases and 4 bases, with 8 bases remaining between them. The CDR3 spells CASSPSLNQPQHF. The CDR3 nucleotides are TGTGCCAGCAGCCCGAGCCTAAATCAGCCCCAGCATTTT.

The genes are TRBV10-1 and TRBJ2-1; 14 bases are a match to TRBD2. The V gene's germline CDR1 is WNHNN and CDR2 SYGVQD (reference sequence). V shed 6 bases, J shed 2 bases, and the junction held 6 bases outside the gene matches. This CDR3 spans 17 amino acids. The DNA of the CDR3 is TGCGCCAGCAGCGGACTAGCGGGAGGATCGACCTACAATGAGCAGTTCTTC. Translation gives CASSGLAGGSTYNEQFF.

The chain couples TRBV6-5 to TRBJ1-6; D not resolved. V lost 6 bases and J 10 bases, leaving 16 bases between the germline ends. CDR1 is MNHEY and CDR2 is SVGAGI in the germline V gene. The CDR3 extends over 14 amino acids. The CDR3 DNA reads as TGTGCCAGCAGCCTCACGGACGGTTTATCACCCCTCCACTTT. The encoded protein is CASSLTDGLSPLHF.